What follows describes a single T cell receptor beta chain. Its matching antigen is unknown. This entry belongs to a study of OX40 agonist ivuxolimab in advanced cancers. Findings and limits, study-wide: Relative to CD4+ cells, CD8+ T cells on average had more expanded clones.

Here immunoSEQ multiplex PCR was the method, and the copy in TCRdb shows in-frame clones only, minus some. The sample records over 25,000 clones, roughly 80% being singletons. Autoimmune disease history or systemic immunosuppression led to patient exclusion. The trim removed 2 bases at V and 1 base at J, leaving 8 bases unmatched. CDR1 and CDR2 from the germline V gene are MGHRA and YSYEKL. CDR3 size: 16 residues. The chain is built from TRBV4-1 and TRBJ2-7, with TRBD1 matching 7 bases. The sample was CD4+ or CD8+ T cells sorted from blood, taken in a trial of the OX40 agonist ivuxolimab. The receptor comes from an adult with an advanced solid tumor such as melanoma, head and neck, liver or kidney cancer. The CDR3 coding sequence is TGCGCCAGCAGCCAATTTGGGATACAGGGGTCCTACGAGCAGTACTTC. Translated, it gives CASSQFGIQGSYEQYF.